Detailed here is one T cell receptor (beta chain). This specimen comes from a study of blood T cell repertoires in COVID-19. For the study at large: Sources were T cells, B-cell-depleted T cells, or PBMCs; the material itself was cDNA or gDNA.

How the authors handled the data: From reference gene primer amplification, estimates of nucleated cell counts were derived. The protocol was immunoSEQ multiplex PCR, while the TCRdb copy is restricted to in-frame clones and leaves out a portion. V and J calls plus clone size are reproduced from that table; the DNA served to infer D and trimming. The sample yields 100,000 to 150,000 clones, 70% to 90% seen once. With 3 bases removed from V and 6 bases from J, the gap between germline ends came to 14 bases. CDR1 KGHSH and CDR2 LQKENI come from the germline V gene. CDR3 size: 14 residues. For recovered donors of Cohort 3, there were two negative PCRs, clearance, or symptom resolution.

The TCR originated in a woman between 45 and 60 years old who had recovered from COVID-19. The V gene is TRBV18, the J gene TRBJ1-2, with D perhaps matching TRBD1 (5 bases). The sample consisted of PBMCs or T cells enriched from blood (not recorded which). The CDR3 sequence: CASSPEQGRDGYTF. The CDR3 DNA sequence: TGTGCCAGCTCACCCGAGCAGGGTAGGGATGGCTACACCTTC. Together with reference TRBV18 and TRBJ1-2, the CDR3 gives the full variable domain: NAGVMQNPRHLVRRRGQEARLRCSPMKGHSHVYWYRQLPEEGLKFMVYLQKENIIDESGMPKERFSAEFPKEGPSILRIQQVVRGDSAAYFCASSPEQGRDGYTFGSGTRLTVV.